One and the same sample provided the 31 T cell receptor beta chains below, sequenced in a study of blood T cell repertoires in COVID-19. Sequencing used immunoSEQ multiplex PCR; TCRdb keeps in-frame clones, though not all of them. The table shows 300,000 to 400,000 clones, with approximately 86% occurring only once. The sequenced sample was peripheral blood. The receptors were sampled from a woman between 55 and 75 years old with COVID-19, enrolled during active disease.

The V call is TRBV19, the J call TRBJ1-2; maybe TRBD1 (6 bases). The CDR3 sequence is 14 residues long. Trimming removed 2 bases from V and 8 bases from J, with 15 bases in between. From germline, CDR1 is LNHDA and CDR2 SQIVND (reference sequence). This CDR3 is CASSITGGVGGYTF. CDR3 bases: TGTGCCAGTAGTATAACGGGGGGCGTGGGCGGCTACACCTTC.

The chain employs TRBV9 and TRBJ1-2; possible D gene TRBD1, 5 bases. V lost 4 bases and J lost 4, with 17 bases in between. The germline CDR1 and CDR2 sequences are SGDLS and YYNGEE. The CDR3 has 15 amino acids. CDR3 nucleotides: TGTGCCAGCAGCTTCTCCCGGGGGGGAAGCTATGGCTACACCTTC. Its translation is CASSFSRGGSYGYTF.

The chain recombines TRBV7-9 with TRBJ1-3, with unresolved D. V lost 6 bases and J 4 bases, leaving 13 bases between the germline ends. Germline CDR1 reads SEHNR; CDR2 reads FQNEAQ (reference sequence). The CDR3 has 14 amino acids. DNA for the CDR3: TGTGCCAGCAGTTTTTCCGGGGTGGGAAACACCATATATTTT. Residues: CASSFSGVGNTIYF.

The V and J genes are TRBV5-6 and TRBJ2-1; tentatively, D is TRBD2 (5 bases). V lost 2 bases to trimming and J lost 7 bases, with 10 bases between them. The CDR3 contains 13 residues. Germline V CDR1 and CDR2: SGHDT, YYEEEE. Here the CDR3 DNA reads TGTGCCAGCAGCTTCTGGTCGGGGAATGAGCAGTTCTTC. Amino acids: CASSFWSGNEQFF. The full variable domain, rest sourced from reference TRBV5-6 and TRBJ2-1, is DAGVTQSPTHLIKTRGQQVTLRCSPKSGHDTVSWYQQALGQGPQFIFQYYEEEERQRGNFPDRFSGHQFPNYSSELNVNALLLGDSALYLCASSFWSGNEQFFGPGTRLTVL.

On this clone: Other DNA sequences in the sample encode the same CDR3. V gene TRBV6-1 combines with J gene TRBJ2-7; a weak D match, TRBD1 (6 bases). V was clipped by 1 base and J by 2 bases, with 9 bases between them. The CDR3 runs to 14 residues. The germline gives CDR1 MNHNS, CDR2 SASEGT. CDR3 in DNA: TGTGCCAGCAGTGAAGGCAGGGGCCCCTACGAGCAGTACTTC. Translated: CASSEGRGPYEQYF.

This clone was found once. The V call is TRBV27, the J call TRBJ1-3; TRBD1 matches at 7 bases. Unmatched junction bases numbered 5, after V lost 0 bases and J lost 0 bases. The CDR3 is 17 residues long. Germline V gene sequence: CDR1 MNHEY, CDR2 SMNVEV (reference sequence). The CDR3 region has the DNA TGTGCCAGCAGTTTATCGTGGGACAGCCTCTCTGGAAACACCATATATTTT. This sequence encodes CASSLSWDSLSGNTIYF.

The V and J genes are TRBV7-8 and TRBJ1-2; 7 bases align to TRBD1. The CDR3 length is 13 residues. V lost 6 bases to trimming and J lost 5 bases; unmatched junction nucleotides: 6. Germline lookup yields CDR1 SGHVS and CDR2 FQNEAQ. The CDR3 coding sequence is TGTGCCAGCAGGTCGACAGGGACATATGGCTACACCTTC. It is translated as CASRSTGTYGYTF.

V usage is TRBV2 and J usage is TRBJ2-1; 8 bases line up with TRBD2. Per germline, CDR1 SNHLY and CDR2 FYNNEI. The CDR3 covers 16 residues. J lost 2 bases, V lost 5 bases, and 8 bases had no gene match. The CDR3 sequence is CASSSFSGDTYNEQFF. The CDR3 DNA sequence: TGTGCCAGCAGTTCCTTTAGCGGGGATACCTACAATGAGCAGTTCTTC. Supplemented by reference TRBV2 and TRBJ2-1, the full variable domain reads EPEVTQTPSHQVTQMGQEVILRCVPISNHLYFYWYRQILGQKVEFLVSFYNNEISEKSEIFDDQFSVERPDGSNFTLKIRSTKLEDSAMYFCASSSFSGDTYNEQFFGPGTRLTVL.

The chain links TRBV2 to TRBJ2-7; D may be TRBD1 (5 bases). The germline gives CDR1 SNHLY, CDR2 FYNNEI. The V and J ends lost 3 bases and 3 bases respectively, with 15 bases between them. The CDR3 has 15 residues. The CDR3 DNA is TGTGCCAGCAGTGATACGGCAGGGAAGTTCTACGAGCAGTACTTC. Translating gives CASSDTAGKFYEQYF.

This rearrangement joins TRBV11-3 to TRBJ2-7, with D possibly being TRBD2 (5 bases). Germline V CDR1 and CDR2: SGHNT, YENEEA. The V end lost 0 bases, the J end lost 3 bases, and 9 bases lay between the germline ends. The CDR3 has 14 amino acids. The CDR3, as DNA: TGTGCCAGCAGCTTAGATGGCGGGTTCTACGAGCAGTACTTC. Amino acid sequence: CASSLDGGFYEQYF.

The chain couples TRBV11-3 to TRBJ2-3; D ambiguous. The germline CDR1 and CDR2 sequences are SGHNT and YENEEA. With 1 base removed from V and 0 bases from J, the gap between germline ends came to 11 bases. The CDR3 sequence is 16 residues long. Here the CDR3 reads CASSLGLSSSTDTQYF. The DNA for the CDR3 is TGTGCCAGCAGCTTAGGACTCAGCTCTAGCACAGATACGCAGTATTTT. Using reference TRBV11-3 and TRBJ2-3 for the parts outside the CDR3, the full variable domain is EAGVVQSPRYKIIEKKQPVAFWCNPISGHNTLYWYLQNLGQGPELLIRYENEEAVDDSQLPKDRFSAERLKGVDSTLKIQPAELGDSAVYLCASSLGLSSSTDTQYFGPGTRLTVL.

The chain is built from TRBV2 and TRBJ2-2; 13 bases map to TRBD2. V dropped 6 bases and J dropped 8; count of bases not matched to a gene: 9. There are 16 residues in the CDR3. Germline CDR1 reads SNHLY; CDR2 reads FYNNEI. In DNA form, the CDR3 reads TGTGCCAGCAGCCCACTAGCGGGGGGGCTCCTAGGGGAGCTGTTTTTT. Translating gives CASSPLAGGLLGELFF.

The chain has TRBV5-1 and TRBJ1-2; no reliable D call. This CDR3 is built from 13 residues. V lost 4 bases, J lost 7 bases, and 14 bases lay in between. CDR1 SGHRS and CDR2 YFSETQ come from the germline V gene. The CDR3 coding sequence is TGCGCCAGCAGCAATGCGGGGTCGGGTGGCTACACCTTC. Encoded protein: CASSNAGSGGYTF.

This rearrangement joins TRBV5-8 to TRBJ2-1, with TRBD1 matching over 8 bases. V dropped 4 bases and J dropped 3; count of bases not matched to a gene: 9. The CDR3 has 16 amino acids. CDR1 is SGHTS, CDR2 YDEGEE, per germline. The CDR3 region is CASSPRTGMLYNEQFF. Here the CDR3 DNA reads TGTGCCAGCAGCCCCCGGACAGGGATGCTCTACAATGAGCAGTTCTTC.

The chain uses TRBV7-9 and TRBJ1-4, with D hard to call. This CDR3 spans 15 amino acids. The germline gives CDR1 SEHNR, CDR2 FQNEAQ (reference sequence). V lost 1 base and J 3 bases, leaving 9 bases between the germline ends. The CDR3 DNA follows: TGTGCCAGCAGCTTAGGTGGCGGGCCTAATGAAAAACTGTTTTTT. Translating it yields CASSLGGGPNEKLFF. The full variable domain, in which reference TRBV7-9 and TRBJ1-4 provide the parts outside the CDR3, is DTGVSQNPRHKITKRGQNVTFRCDPISEHNRLYWYRQTLGQGPEFLTYFQNEAQLEKSRLLSDRFSAERPKGSFSTLEIQRTEQGDSAMYLCASSLGGGPNEKLFFGSGTQLSVL.

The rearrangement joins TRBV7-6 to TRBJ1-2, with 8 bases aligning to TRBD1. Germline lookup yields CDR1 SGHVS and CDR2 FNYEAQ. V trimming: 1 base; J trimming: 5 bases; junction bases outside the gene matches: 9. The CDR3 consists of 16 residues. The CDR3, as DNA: TGTGCCAGCAGCTTAGGGACAGGGATGAGTGAATATGGCTACACCTTC. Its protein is CASSLGTGMSEYGYTF. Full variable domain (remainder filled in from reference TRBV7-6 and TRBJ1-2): GAGVSQSPRYKVTKRGQDVALRCDPISGHVSLYWYRQALGQGPEFLTYFNYEAQQDKSGLPNDRFSAERPEGSISTLTIQRTEQRDSAMYRCASSLGTGMSEYGYTFGSGTRLTVV.

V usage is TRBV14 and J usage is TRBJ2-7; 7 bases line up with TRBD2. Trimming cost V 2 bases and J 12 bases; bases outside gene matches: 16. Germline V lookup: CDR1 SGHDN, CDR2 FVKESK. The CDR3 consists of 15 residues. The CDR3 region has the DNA TGTGCCAGCAGCCAATTTGGGAGCGGGGAGTCGGGTCGGTACTTC. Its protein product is CASSQFGSGESGRYF.

CDR3 sequence reads: CASSQERGGLDTQYF. In DNA, the CDR3 is TGTGCCAGCAGCCAAGAGCGGGGGGGCCTTGATACGCAGTATTTT. V is TRBV4-2 and J is TRBJ2-3, with 9 nucleotides matching TRBD2. Germline CDR1 reads LGHNA; CDR2 reads YNFKEQ. With V trimmed by 0 bases and J by 6 bases, 4 bases remained unmatched. CDR3 length: 15 residues.

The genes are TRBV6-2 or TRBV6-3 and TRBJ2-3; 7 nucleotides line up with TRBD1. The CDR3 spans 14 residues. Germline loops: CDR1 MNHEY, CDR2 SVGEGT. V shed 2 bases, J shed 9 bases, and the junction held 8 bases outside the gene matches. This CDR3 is CASSYPDRDGTQYF. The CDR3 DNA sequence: TGTGCCAGCAGTTACCCCGACAGGGACGGGACGCAGTATTTT.

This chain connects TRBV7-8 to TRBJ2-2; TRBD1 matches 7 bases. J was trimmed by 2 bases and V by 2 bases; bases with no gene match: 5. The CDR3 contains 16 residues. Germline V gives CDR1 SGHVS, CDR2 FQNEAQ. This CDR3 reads CASSLNQGDNTGELFF. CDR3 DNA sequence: TGTGCCAGCAGCTTAAATCAGGGGGATAACACCGGGGAGCTGTTTTTT.

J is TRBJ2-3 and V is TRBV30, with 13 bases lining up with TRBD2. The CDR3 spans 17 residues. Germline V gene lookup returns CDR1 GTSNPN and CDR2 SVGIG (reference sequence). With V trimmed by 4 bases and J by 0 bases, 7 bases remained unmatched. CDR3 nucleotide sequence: TGTGCCTGGACCGGACTAGCGGGGGCCGTTAGCACAGATACGCAGTATTTT. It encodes CAWTGLAGAVSTDTQYF.

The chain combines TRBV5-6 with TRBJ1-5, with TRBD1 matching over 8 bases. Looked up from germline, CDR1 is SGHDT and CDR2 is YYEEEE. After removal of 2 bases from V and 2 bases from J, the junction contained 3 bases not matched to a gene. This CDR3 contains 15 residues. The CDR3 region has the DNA TGTGCCAGCAGCTTCGGGACAGGAGGCAATCAGCCCCAGCATTTT. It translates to CASSFGTGGNQPQHF.

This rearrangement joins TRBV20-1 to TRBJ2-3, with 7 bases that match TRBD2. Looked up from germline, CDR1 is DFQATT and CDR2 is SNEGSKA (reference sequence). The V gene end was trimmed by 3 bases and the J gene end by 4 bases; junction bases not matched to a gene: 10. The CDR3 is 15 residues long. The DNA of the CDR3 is TGCAGTGCTAGTCCTGGCGGCGGGGGTTCAGATACGCAGTATTTT. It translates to CSASPGGGGSDTQYF.

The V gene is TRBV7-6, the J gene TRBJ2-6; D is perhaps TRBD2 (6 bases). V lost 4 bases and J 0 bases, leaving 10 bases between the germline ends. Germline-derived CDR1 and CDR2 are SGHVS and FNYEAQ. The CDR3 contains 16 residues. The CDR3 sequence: CASSSSGHSGANVLTF. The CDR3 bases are TGTGCCAGCAGCTCCAGCGGGCACTCTGGGGCCAACGTCCTGACTTTC.

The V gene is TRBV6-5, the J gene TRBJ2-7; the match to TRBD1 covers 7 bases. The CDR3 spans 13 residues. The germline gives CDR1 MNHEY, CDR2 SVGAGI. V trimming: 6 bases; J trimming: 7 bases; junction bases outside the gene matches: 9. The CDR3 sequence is CASRRQGSEEQYF. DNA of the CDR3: TGTGCCAGCAGGAGACAGGGTTCGGAGGAGCAGTACTTC.

The CDR3 here is CASSPGTGNSPLHF. The CDR3 coding sequence is TGTGCCAGCAGTCCCGGGACAGGAAATTCACCCCTCCACTTT. The chain combines TRBV6-5 with TRBJ1-6, with TRBD1 matching 8 bases. This CDR3 has 14 residues. Germline CDR1 and CDR2: MNHEY and SVGAGI. V dropped 5 bases and J dropped 7; count of bases not matched to a gene: 4.

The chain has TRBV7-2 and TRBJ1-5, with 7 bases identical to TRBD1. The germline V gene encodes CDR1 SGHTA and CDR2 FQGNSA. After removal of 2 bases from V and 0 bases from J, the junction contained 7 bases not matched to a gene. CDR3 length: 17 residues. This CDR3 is CASSLRATGDSNQPQHF. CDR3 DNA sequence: TGTGCCAGCAGCTTAAGGGCAACAGGGGATAGCAATCAGCCCCAGCATTTT. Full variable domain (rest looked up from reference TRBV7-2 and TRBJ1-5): GAGVSQSPSNKVTEKGKDVELRCDPISGHTALYWYRQSLGQGLEFLIYFQGNSAPDKSGLPSDRFSAERTGGSVSTLTIQRTQQEDSAVYLCASSLRATGDSNQPQHFGDGTRLSIL.

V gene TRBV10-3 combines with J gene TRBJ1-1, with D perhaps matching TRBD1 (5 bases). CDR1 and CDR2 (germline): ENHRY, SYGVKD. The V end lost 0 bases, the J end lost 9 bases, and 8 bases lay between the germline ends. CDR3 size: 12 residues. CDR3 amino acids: CAISESGAQAFF. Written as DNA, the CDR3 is TGTGCCATCAGTGAGTCAGGGGCGCAAGCTTTCTTT.

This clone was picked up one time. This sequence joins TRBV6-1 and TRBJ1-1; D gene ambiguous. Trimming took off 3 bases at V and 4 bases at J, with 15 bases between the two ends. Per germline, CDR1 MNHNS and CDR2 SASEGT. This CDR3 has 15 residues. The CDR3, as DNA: TGTGCCAGCAGTGACGGACGGAGCGGCGGCACTGAAGCTTTCTTT. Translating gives CASSDGRSGGTEAFF.

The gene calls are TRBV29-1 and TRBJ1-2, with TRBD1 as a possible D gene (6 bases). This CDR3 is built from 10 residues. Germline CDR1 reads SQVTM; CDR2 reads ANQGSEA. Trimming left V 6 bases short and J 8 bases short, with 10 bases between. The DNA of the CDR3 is TGCAGCGTCGGACAGCAGGGCTACACCTTC. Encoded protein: CSVGQQGYTF.

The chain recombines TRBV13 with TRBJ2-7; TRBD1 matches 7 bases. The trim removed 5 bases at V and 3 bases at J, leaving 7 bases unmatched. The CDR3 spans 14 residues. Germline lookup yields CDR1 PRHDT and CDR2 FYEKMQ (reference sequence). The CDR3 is CASSRRDRHYEQYF. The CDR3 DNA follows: TGTGCCAGCAGCCGAAGGGACAGACACTACGAGCAGTACTTC.